This TCR beta chain was captured by sequencing in a study of shared clonotypes between healthy human individuals. The CDR3 is 14 amino acids. V lost 7 bases to trimming and J lost 7 bases, with 17 bases between them. Germline loops: CDR1 MDHEN, CDR2 SYDVKM. Assay: immunoSEQ multiplex PCR; the TCRdb copy retains only in-frame clones and omits some. The table includes some 2,000,000 clones, over 85% detected once. CD45RO negativity and positive selection for CCR7 defined naive CD8 cells, a population that excluded terminally differentiated effector memory CD45RA+ cells. The gene calls are TRBV28 and TRBJ1-5; tentatively, D is TRBD1 (5 bases). Sequenced material: naive CD8+ T cells sorted from blood. This clonotype was sampled from a man aged 18 to 30 in good health. In DNA, the CDR3 is TGTGCCAGCACCCACTTTGAGGGGCCCCAGCCCCAGCATTTT. Translation gives CASTHFEGPQPQHF.